This TCR beta chain appears in the sequencing data of a study of OX40 agonist ivuxolimab in advanced cancers. Study as a whole: Patients were treated with ivuxolimab, an agonistic anti-OX40 (CD134) antibody. Three patients, one with hepatocellular carcinoma and two with cutaneous melanoma, responded partially. Study observations and caveats: Some nonresponders additionally presented with little normalized T-cell clonal expansion. Clonal expansion from baseline to week 6 occurred in both CD4+ and CD8+ T cells.

As for this clone: Its matching antigen is unknown.

Method: immunoSEQ multiplex PCR; TCRdb's copy keeps in-frame clones and lacks some. This table holds roughly 70,000 clones, 87% found once. Germline V gene lookup returns CDR1 LNHNV and CDR2 YYDKDF (reference sequence). This CDR3 is 13 amino acids long. The junction had 8 bases not matched to a gene; V was cut back by 11 bases and J by 9 bases. Here the sequenced sample was CD4+ or CD8+ T cells sorted from blood, taken in a trial of the OX40 agonist ivuxolimab. The chain combines TRBV15 with TRBJ1-6, with 9 positions matching TRBD1. This TCR derives from an adult with an advanced solid tumor such as melanoma, head and neck, liver or kidney cancer. The CDR3 coding sequence is TGTGCCTCAGGAGCGGGACAGGGTTCACCCCTCCACTTT. Encoded protein: CASGAGQGSPLHF.